The 28 T cell receptor gamma chains reported below all come from one sample, sequenced in a study of gamma-delta T cells after stem cell transplantation. TCRdb re-called clones from the RT-PCR reads using CATT. The sample includes approximately 3,700 gamma-chain clones, 4.9% of them seen just once. The sequencing input was gamma-delta T cells. These receptors came from a human donor. It is not recorded whose cells these are; they may come from a transplant donor.

This clone is categorized as medium-sized (0.01 to 0.1%). This same CDR3 is encoded by further DNA sequences in the sample. The J gene is TRGJP, the V gene TRGV9. CDR3 length equals 17 residues. Germline CDR1 is GITISATS and CDR2 is ISYDGTV (reference sequence). J was trimmed by 4 bases and V by 0 bases; bases with no gene match: 3. CDR3 in amino acids: CALWEVSQELGKKIKVF. In DNA form, the CDR3 reads TGTGCCTTGTGGGAGGTGTCCCAAGAGTTGGGCAAAAAAATCAAGGTATTT.

Of note for this clone: At the DNA level, this CDR3 is encoded by other sequences in the same sample as well. The CDR3: CALWEVRRELGKKIKVF. As DNA, the CDR3 is TGTGCCTTGTGGGAGGTGCGACGAGAGTTGGGCAAAAAAATCAAGGTATTT. The chain has TRGV9 and TRGJP. Per germline, CDR1 GITISATS and CDR2 ISYDGTV (reference sequence). The CDR3 extends over 17 amino acids. The V gene end was trimmed by 0 bases and the J gene end by 6 bases; junction bases not matched to a gene: 5.

Judged by abundance, this clone is medium-sized. V usage is TRGV9 and J usage is TRGJP. Looked up from germline, CDR1 is GITISATS and CDR2 is ISYDGTV (reference sequence). J lost 7 bases, V lost 3 bases, and 6 bases had no gene match. The CDR3 runs to 16 residues. The CDR3 nucleotides read TGTGCCTTGTGGGAGTTACCCGAGTTGGGCAAAAAAATCAAGGTATTT. As protein: CALWELPELGKKIKVF.

This clone was observed a few times. The chain couples TRGV8 to TRGJ1 or TRGJ2. V lost 4 bases and J lost 0; bases outside the gene matches: 6. Germline V gives CDR1 VENAVY, CDR2 YDSYNSRV. The CDR3 is 14 amino acids. The DNA for the CDR3 is TGTGCCACCTGGGAGGGGTCGAATTATTATAAGAAACTCTTT. Translating gives CATWEGSNYYKKLF.

Relative to its sample, this clone is medium-sized (0.01 to 0.1%). The same CDR3 is also encoded by other DNA sequences in this sample. This chain connects TRGV9 to TRGJ1 or TRGJ2. Germline assignment: CDR1 GITISATS and CDR2 ISYDGTV (reference sequence). This CDR3 is built from 14 residues. J gave up 4 bases and V 1 base, and 7 bases lay outside the gene matches. The CDR3 region is CALWEVEGYYKKLF. In DNA, the CDR3 is TGTGCCTTGTGGGAGGTTGAGGGGTATTATAAGAAACTCTTT.

A note on this clone: The same CDR3 can be traced to other DNA sequences in this sample. V is TRGV2 and J is TRGJ1 or TRGJ2. CDR3 length: 13 residues. The V and J ends lost 0 bases and 5 bases, in that order; junction bases with no gene match: 4. Germline V lookup: CDR1 EGSNGY, CDR2 YDSYNSKV. The CDR3 reads CATWDGPDYKKLF. CDR3 DNA: TGTGCCACCTGGGACGGGCCAGATTATAAGAAACTCTTT.

This clone has more than one count but fewer than ten. A much larger clone differs by one base, so this may be a read error. This sample includes further DNA sequences coding for the same CDR3. The chain joins TRGV9 to TRGJP. This CDR3 is 16 amino acids long. The germline V gene encodes CDR1 GITISATS and CDR2 ISYDGTV (reference sequence). V trimming: 0 bases; J trimming: 9 bases; junction bases outside the gene matches: 5. The CDR3, as DNA: TGTGCCTTGTGGGAGGTGCAGGTGTTGGGCAAAAAAATCAAGGTATTT. Protein: CALWEVQVLGKKIKVF.

This CDR3 reads CALWLGRSDWIKTF. CDR3 bases: TGTGCCTTGTGGTTAGGGCGTAGTGATTGGATCAAGACGTTT. V and J are TRGV9 and TRGJP2. Trimming at V came to 6 bases and at J to 3 bases, leaving 7 bases not matched to a gene. Germline V gives CDR1 GITISATS, CDR2 ISYDGTV (reference sequence). This CDR3 contains 14 residues.

By share, this clone counts as medium-sized. This chain joins TRGV3 and TRGJ1 or TRGJ2. CDR1 and CDR2 from the germline V gene are VTNTFY and YDVSTARD (reference sequence). The CDR3 has 14 amino acids. The junction had 4 bases not matched to a gene; V was cut back by 2 bases and J by 0 bases. The DNA of the CDR3 is TGTGCCACCTGGGACACCCCGAATTATTATAAGAAACTCTTT. Residues: CATWDTPNYYKKLF.

By share, this clone ranks as large. Distinct nucleotide sequences in the sample also encode this CDR3. This chain links TRGV3 with TRGJ1 or TRGJ2. The germline gives CDR1 VTNTFY, CDR2 YDVSTARD (reference sequence). With 0 bases clipped from V and 7 bases from J, the junction kept 6 bases outside the gene matches. This CDR3 spans 13 amino acids. The CDR3 DNA reads TGTGCCACCTGGGACAGGCCGGAGTATAAGAAACTCTTT. Translated: CATWDRPEYKKLF.

Of note for this clone: A far larger clone is a single base away, which makes a read error likely. The identical CDR3 is also encoded by other nucleotide sequences in the sample. The chain uses TRGV9 and TRGJP. Germline V gene data show CDR1 as GITISATS and CDR2 as ISYDGTV (reference sequence). Unmatched junction bases numbered 2, after V lost 3 bases and J lost 3 bases. The CDR3 is made up of 16 amino acids. The CDR3: CALWEMQELGKKIKVF. The CDR3 nucleotides read TGTGCCTTGTGGGAGATGCAAGAGTTGGGCAAAAAAATCAAGGTATTT.

This clone was recorded a few times. A much larger clone is a single base away; this may be a read error. The chain joins TRGV9 to TRGJ1 or TRGJ2. The CDR3 consists of 9 residues. Germline CDR1 and CDR2: GITISATS and ISYDGTV (reference sequence). Unmatched junction bases numbered 7, after V lost 4 bases and J lost 16 bases. CDR3 region: CALWDVHLF. In DNA form, the CDR3 reads TGTGCCTTGTGGGATGTGCACCTCTTT.

This clone has a handful of counts. Translating this DNA gives a protein that differs at residue 11 from the TCRdb one, which belongs to a much larger clone; a read error is likely, and the protein shown is this translation. The chain combines TRGV2 with TRGJ1 or TRGJ2. In germline, CDR1 is EGSNGY, CDR2 YDSYNSKV. This CDR3 comprises 14 residues. The DNA of the CDR3 is TGTGCCACCTGGGACTTTCCGCCTTATTATAGGAAACTCTTT. Its translation: CATWDFPPYYRKLF.

This clone has only a few counts. The chain combines TRGV4 with TRGJP2. Germline V lookup: CDR1 EGSTGY, CDR2 YDSYTSSV. Trimming cost V 0 bases and J 8 bases; bases outside gene matches: 0. This CDR3 contains 12 residues. CDR3 sequence: CATWDGDWIKTF. The CDR3 DNA is TGTGCCACCTGGGATGGGGATTGGATCAAGACGTTT.

This clone is classed as medium-sized. The sample holds other DNA sequences that translate to the same CDR3. This chain connects TRGV9 to TRGJP. This CDR3 is built from 16 residues. Unmatched junction bases numbered 2, after V lost 3 bases and J lost 3 bases. Germline V lookup: CDR1 GITISATS, CDR2 ISYDGTV (reference sequence). The CDR3 is CALWEQQELGKKIKVF. For the CDR3, the DNA is TGTGCCTTGTGGGAGCAGCAAGAGTTGGGCAAAAAAATCAAGGTATTT.

This clone came up a few times. The amino acid sequence in TCRdb belongs to a much larger clone and departs from this DNA's translation at residue 5, likely a sequencing read error; the sequence shown is translated from the DNA. CDR3 sequence: CATWRSSDWIKTF. CDR3 coding DNA: TGTGCCACCTGGCGAAGTAGTGATTGGATCAAGACGTTT. The chain uses TRGV8 and TRGJP2. Germline lookup yields CDR1 VENAVY and CDR2 YDSYNSRV. CDR3 length: 13 residues. V was pared by 6 bases and J by 2 bases, with 3 bases of the junction left unmatched.

For this clone: In the same sample, other DNA sequences code for this CDR3. V gene TRGV9 combines with J gene TRGJP. With V trimmed by 0 bases and J by 3 bases, 5 bases remained unmatched. CDR3 size: 18 residues. The germline gives CDR1 GITISATS, CDR2 ISYDGTV (reference sequence). Here the CDR3 DNA reads TGTGCCTTGTGGGAGGTGCATCCGCAAGAGTTGGGCAAAAAAATCAAGGTATTT. Translated, it gives CALWEVHPQELGKKIKVF.

This clone came up a few times. J is TRGJP and V is TRGV9. Germline V gene data show CDR1 as GITISATS and CDR2 as ISYDGTV (reference sequence). V was pared by 5 bases and J by 6 bases, with 4 bases of the junction left unmatched. The CDR3 contains 15 residues. CDR3 region: CALWGIELGKKIKVF. The CDR3 DNA sequence: TGTGCCTTGTGGGGGATAGAGTTGGGCAAAAAAATCAAGGTATTT.

The V call is TRGV2, the J call TRGJ1 or TRGJ2. V lost 0 bases and J lost 6; bases outside the gene matches: 11. Germline V gene lookup returns CDR1 EGSNGY and CDR2 YDSYNSKV. The CDR3 length is 15 residues. The CDR3 loop is CATWDGPLLGYKKLF. In DNA, the CDR3 is TGTGCCACCTGGGACGGGCCCCTCTTAGGTTATAAGAAACTCTTT.

A few counts support this clone. Other DNA sequences of this sample code for an identical CDR3. V usage is TRGV9 and J usage is TRGJP. Germline CDR1 and CDR2: GITISATS and ISYDGTV (reference sequence). This CDR3 is built from 16 residues. The J segment lost 7 bases and the V segment lost 1 base, leaving 4 bases of the junction unmatched. The CDR3 spells CALWEVGELGKKIKVF. The DNA for the CDR3 is TGTGCCTTGTGGGAGGTAGGCGAGTTGGGCAAAAAAATCAAGGTATTT.

A word on this clone: TCRdb records a much larger clone's protein for this DNA, with a difference at residue 15 that likely arises from a read error; the protein given is the translation of the DNA. The chain links TRGV8 to TRGJP2. This CDR3 spans 17 amino acids. Germline V gene lookup returns CDR1 VENAVY and CDR2 YDSYNSRV. The CDR3 here is CATWDGEHGGSDWIETF. The CDR3 DNA sequence: TGTGCCACCTGGGATGGCGAACACGGAGGTAGTGATTGGATCGAGACGTTT.

A note on this clone: At one boundary the junction diverges from the germline segment, which might be a read error. The J gene is TRGJP, the V gene TRGV9. CDR1 is GITISATS, CDR2 ISYDGTV, per germline (reference sequence). CDR3 length: 18 amino acids. DNA for the CDR3: TGTGCCTTGCGGGAGGTGCGAATGCAAGAGTTGGGCAAAAAAATCAAGGTATTT. Encoded protein: CALREVRMQELGKKIKVF.

By share of the sample, this clone is large (0.1 to 1%). The sample holds other DNA sequences that translate to the same CDR3. This chain links TRGV9 with TRGJP. Losses at the gene ends were 2 bases for V and 4 bases for J; bases not matched to a gene: 2. The CDR3 runs to 16 residues. The germline CDR1 and CDR2 sequences are GITISATS and ISYDGTV (reference sequence). CDR3 protein: CALWEAQELGKKIKVF. CDR3 DNA sequence: TGTGCCTTGTGGGAGGCTCAAGAGTTGGGCAAAAAAATCAAGGTATTT.

With regard to this clone: A much larger clone is a single base away; this may be a read error. V and J are TRGV9 and TRGJP. CDR3 size: 18 residues. CDR1 GITISATS and CDR2 ISYDGTV come from the germline V gene (reference sequence). CDR3 sequence: CALWEVQGQELGKKITVF. CDR3 in DNA: TGTGCCTTGTGGGAGGTGCAAGGGCAAGAGTTGGGCAAAAAAATCACGGTATTT.

This clone has a handful of counts. The rearrangement joins TRGV8 to TRGJP1. Trimming cost V 4 bases and J 0 bases; bases outside gene matches: 2. CDR3 length: 14 amino acids. Germline CDR1 and CDR2: VENAVY and YDSYNSRV. The CDR3 nucleotides read TGTGCCACCTGGGACAATACCACTGGTTGGTTCAAGATATTT. Amino acid sequence: CATWDNTTGWFKIF.

By frequency in the sample, this clone is medium-sized. Other DNA sequences within the sample encode an identical CDR3. This rearrangement joins TRGV9 to TRGJ1 or TRGJ2. The germline CDR1 and CDR2 sequences are GITISATS and ISYDGTV (reference sequence). This CDR3 is built from 18 residues. V was clipped by 3 bases and J by 2 bases; unmatched bases: 19. The CDR3 nucleotides are TGTGCCTTGTGGGAGTCCCGACCCTCCTATCCCCATTATTATAAGAAACTCTTT. It encodes CALWESRPSYPHYYKKLF.

This clone is medium-sized (0.01 to 0.1%). Additional DNA sequences in this sample encode the identical CDR3. The chain uses TRGV9 and TRGJ1 or TRGJ2. Germline trimming cut 1 base from V and 6 bases from J; bases unmatched to any gene: 3. The CDR3 runs to 12 residues. Germline loops: CDR1 GITISATS, CDR2 ISYDGTV (reference sequence). The CDR3 protein is CALWEVGYKKLF. The CDR3 coding sequence is TGTGCCTTGTGGGAGGTAGGTTATAAGAAACTCTTT.

Notes on this clone: This sequence may be a read error, since a much larger clone differs from it by one base. This chain connects TRGV9 to TRGJP. Germline assignment: CDR1 GITISATS and CDR2 ISYDGTV (reference sequence). The CDR3 runs to 16 residues. The J segment lost 6 bases and the V segment lost 5 bases, leaving 7 bases of the junction unmatched. CDR3 in amino acids: CALWGPVELGKKIKVF. DNA for the CDR3: TGTGCCTTGTGGGGGCCTGTAGAGTTGGGCAAAAAAATCAAGGTATTT.